The next 12 T cell receptor beta chains were all read from a single sample in a study of blood T cell repertoires in COVID-19. Libraries were prepared by immunoSEQ multiplex PCR; TCRdb keeps only in-frame clonotypes and omits some of them. The top ten clones hold 2.3% of a sample with about 130,000 clones, approximately 86% of them seen once. The sequenced sample consisted of PBMCs or T cells enriched from blood (not recorded which). These receptor sequences come from a woman in her forties or fifties who had recovered from COVID-19.

The chain combines TRBV2 with TRBJ2-6, with 14 bases identical to TRBD2. The CDR3 spans 16 residues. With V trimmed by 10 bases and J by 0 bases, 2 bases remained unmatched. Germline loops: CDR1 SNHLY, CDR2 FYNNEI. In DNA form, the CDR3 reads TGTGCCAAGGGACTAGCGGGGGACTCTGGGGCCAACGTCCTGACTTTC. It codes for CAKGLAGDSGANVLTF.

The chain uses TRBV5-5 and TRBJ2-1; D is perhaps TRBD1 (6 bases). CDR3 length: 15 amino acids. The V end lost 0 bases, the J end lost 4 bases, and 11 bases lay between the germline ends. The germline V gene encodes CDR1 SGHKS and CDR2 YYEKEE (reference sequence). The CDR3 nucleotides are TGTGCCAGCAGCTTGGGTGCAGGGGAGTACAATGAGCAGTTCTTC. It yields the protein CASSLGAGEYNEQFF.

This clone was counted once. The chain recombines TRBV12-5 with TRBJ1-3, with D unresolved. The V and J ends lost 7 bases and 7 bases respectively, with 11 bases between them. Looked up from germline, CDR1 is LGHNT and CDR2 is FRNRAP. This CDR3 spans 12 amino acids. Written as DNA, the CDR3 is TGTGCTAGTGCGCCCATCGGGAACACCATATATTTT. Protein sequence: CASAPIGNTIYF.

This rearrangement joins TRBV5-1 to TRBJ1-6; TRBD1 matches at 7 bases. Germline CDR1 SGHRS, CDR2 YFSETQ. V dropped 0 bases and J dropped 7; count of bases not matched to a gene: 1. The CDR3 spans 14 residues. The DNA for the CDR3 is TGCGCCAGCAGCTTGGGGGGACAGAATTCACCCCTCCACTTT. Its translation: CASSLGGQNSPLHF.

The gene calls are TRBV4-1 and TRBJ2-1; no clear D. Germline V lookup: CDR1 MGHRA, CDR2 YSYEKL. The germline V and J ends were trimmed by 0 bases and 4 bases, with 10 bases remaining between them. The CDR3 runs to 15 residues. The CDR3, as DNA: TGCGCCAGCAGCCAAGATCCCAGCGATTACAATGAGCAGTTCTTC. Translation gives CASSQDPSDYNEQFF.

The chain carries TRBV24-1 and TRBJ1-5; 8 bases align to TRBD1. The germline V gene has CDR1 KGHDR and CDR2 SFDVKD. The CDR3 length is 17 residues. V dropped 1 base and J dropped 3; count of bases not matched to a gene: 7. CDR3 nucleotide sequence: TGTGCCACCAGTGATTTAGGCAGGGGGCGCGACAATCAGCCCCAGCATTTT. It yields the protein CATSDLGRGRDNQPQHF.

V is TRBV1 and J is TRBJ2-7; TRBD2 is taken as the D call from the table, unchecked against the DNA. TRBV1 is noted as a pseudogene. This CDR3 has 16 residues. The CDR3 nucleotides are TGCACCAGCAGCCACCTTCTAGCGGGGGTGCCCTACGAGCAGTACTTC. This gives the protein CTSSHLLAGVPYEQYF.

The genes are TRBV5-8 and TRBJ2-1; 8 bases are shared with TRBD1. The length of the CDR3 is 15 residues. V lost 6 bases and J lost 2; bases outside the gene matches: 7. CDR1 is SGHTS and CDR2 is YDEGEE in the germline V gene. CDR3 sequence reads: CASNVGQGPYNEQFF. The CDR3 nucleotides read TGTGCCAGCAACGTTGGACAGGGCCCCTACAATGAGCAGTTCTTC.

The chain is built from TRBV6-5 and TRBJ1-2, with D possibly matching TRBD1 (6 bases). CDR3 length equals 14 residues. Trimming took off 6 bases at V and 5 bases at J, with 16 bases between the two ends. The V gene's germline CDR1 is MNHEY and CDR2 SVGAGI. The CDR3 DNA reads TGTGCCAGCAGCACCCGACAGGCCGTTTATGGCTACACCTTC. The encoded protein is CASSTRQAVYGYTF.

The V call is TRBV7-2, the J call TRBJ2-5; a weak D match, TRBD1 (5 bases). The CDR3 runs to 16 residues. Germline V gives CDR1 SGHTA, CDR2 FQGNSA. V shed 2 bases and J shed 3 bases, with 16 bases lying between them. CDR3 amino acids: CASSLLWGSQKETQYF. Written as DNA, the CDR3 is TGTGCCAGCAGCTTATTGTGGGGCAGTCAAAAAGAGACCCAGTACTTC.

This clone was seen only a few times. The V gene is TRBV9, the J gene TRBJ2-2, with D maybe TRBD1 (5 bases). In germline, CDR1 is SGDLS, CDR2 YYNGEE. V lost 3 bases to trimming and J lost 1 base, with 7 bases between them. The CDR3 runs 14 residues. The CDR3 DNA sequence: TGTGCCAGCAGCGCGCAGGGGAACACCGGGGAGCTGTTTTTT. Its protein product is CASSAQGNTGELFF.

The chain combines TRBV6-5 with TRBJ2-1; tentatively, D is TRBD1 (5 bases). Per germline, CDR1 MNHEY and CDR2 SVGAGI. Trimming stripped 5 bases from V and 8 bases from J, with 10 bases between. This CDR3 has 12 residues. The CDR3 spells CASSTRRDEQFF. CDR3 coding DNA: TGTGCCAGCAGTACCCGCAGGGATGAGCAGTTCTTC.